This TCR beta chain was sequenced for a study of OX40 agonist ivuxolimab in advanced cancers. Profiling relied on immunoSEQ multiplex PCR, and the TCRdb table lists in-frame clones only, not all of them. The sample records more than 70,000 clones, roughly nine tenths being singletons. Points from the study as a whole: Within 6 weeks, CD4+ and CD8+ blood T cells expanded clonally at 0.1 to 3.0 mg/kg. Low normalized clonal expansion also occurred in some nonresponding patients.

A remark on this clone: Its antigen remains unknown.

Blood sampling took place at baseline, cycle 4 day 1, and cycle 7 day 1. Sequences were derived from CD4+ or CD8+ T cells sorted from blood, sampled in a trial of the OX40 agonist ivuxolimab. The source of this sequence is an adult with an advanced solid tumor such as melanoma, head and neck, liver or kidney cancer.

This chain's CDR3 is CASSLEERGTYEQYF. The CDR3 DNA reads TGCGCCAGCAGCCTGGAGGAGCGGGGGACTTACGAGCAGTACTTC. V is TRBV5-1 and J is TRBJ2-7; 8 nucleotides agree with TRBD2. There are 15 residues in the CDR3. With V trimmed by 4 bases and J by 4 bases, 10 bases remained unmatched. The germline gives CDR1 SGHRS, CDR2 YFSETQ.